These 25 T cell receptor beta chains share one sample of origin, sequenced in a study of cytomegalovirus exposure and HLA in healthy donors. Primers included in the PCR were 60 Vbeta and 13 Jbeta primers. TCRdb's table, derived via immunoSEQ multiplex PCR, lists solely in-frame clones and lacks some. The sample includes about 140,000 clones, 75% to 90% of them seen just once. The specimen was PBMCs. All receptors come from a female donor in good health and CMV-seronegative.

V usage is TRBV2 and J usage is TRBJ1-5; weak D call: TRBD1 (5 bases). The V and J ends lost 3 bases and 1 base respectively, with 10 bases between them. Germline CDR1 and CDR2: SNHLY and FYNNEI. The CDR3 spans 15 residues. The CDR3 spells CASSDQGGSNQPQHF. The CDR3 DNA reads TGTGCCAGCAGTGATCAGGGAGGAAGCAATCAGCCCCAGCATTTT.

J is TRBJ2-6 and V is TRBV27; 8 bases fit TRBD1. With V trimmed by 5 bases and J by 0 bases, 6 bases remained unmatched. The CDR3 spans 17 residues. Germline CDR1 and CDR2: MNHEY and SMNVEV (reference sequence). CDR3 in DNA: TGTGCCAGCAGTAGGGACAGGCCCCCCTCTGGGGCCAACGTCCTGACTTTC. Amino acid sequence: CASSRDRPPSGANVLTF.

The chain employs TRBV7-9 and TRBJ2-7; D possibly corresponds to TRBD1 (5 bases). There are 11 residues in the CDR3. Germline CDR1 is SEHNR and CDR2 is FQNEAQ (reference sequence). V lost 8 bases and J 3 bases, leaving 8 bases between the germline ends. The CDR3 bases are TGTGCCAGCGGACACTACTACGAGCAGTACTTC. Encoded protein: CASGHYYEQYF.

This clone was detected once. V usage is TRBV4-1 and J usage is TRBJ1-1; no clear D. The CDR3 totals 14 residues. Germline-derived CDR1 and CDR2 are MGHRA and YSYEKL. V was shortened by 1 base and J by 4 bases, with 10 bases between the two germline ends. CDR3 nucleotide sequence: TGCGCCAGCAGCCAAGTCCTCCTCGGCACTGAAGCTTTCTTT. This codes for CASSQVLLGTEAFF.

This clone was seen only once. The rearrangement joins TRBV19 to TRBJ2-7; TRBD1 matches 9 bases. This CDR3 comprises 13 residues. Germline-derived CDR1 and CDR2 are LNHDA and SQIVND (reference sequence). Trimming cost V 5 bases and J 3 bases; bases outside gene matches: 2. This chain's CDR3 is CASSSTGGYEQYF. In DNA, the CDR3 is TGTGCCAGTAGTTCGACAGGGGGCTACGAGCAGTACTTC.

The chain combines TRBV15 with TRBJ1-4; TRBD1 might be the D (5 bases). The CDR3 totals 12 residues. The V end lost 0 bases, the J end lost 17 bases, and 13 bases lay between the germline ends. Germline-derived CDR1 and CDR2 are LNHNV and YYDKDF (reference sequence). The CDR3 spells CATSRDGGGKFF. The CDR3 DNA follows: TGTGCCACCAGCAGAGATGGCGGGGGTAAATTTTTT.

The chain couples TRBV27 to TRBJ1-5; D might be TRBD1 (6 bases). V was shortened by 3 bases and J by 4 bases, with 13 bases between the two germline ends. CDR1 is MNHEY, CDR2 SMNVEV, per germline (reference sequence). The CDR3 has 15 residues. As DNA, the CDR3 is TGTGCCAGCAGTTTGGGGGCAGGGCCAAATCAGCCCCAGCATTTT. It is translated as CASSLGAGPNQPQHF.

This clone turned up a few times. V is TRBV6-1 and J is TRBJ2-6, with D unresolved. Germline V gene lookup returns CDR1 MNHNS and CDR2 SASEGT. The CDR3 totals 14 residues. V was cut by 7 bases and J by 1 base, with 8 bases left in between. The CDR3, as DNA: TGTGCCAGCATCCAGATATCTGGGGCCAACGTCCTGACTTTC. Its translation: CASIQISGANVLTF.

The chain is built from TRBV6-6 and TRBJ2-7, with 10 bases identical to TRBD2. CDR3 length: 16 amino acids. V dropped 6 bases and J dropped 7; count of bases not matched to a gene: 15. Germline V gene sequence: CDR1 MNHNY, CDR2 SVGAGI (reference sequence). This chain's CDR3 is CASRYPKSGRVWEQYF. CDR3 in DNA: TGTGCCAGCAGATACCCCAAAAGCGGGAGGGTTTGGGAGCAGTACTTC.

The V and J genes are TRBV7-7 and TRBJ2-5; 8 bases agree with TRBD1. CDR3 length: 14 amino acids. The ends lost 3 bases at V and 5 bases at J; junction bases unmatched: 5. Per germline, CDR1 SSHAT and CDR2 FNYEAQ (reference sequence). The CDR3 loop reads CASSLQGARETQYF. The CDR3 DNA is TGTGCCAGCAGCTTGCAGGGGGCGAGGGAGACCCAGTACTTC.

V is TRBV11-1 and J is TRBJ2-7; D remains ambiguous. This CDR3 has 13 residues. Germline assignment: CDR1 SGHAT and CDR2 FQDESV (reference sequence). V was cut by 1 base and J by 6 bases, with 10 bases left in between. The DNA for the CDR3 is TGTGCCAGCAGCTTAGGACGTGGCGGCGAGCAGTACTTC. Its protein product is CASSLGRGGEQYF.

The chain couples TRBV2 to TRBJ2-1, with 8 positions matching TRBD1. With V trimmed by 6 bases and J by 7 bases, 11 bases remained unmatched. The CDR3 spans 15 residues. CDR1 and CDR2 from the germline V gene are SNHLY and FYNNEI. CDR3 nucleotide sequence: TGTGCCAGCAGCCTTGGACAGGGCGGTAGAAATGAGCAGTTCTTC. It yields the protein CASSLGQGGRNEQFF.

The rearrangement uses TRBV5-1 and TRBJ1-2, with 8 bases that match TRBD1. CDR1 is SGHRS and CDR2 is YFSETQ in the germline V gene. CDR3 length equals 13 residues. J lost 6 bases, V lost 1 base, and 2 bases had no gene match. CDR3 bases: TGCGCCAGCAGCTTGAACAGGGGGGATGGCTACACCTTC. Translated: CASSLNRGDGYTF.

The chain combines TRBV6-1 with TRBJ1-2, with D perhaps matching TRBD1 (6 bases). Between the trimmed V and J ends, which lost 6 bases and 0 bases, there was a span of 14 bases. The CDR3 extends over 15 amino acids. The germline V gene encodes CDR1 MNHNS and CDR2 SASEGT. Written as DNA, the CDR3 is TGTGCCAGCAGCCCCTGGGGGCTTTCTAACTATGGCTACACCTTC. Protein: CASSPWGLSNYGYTF.

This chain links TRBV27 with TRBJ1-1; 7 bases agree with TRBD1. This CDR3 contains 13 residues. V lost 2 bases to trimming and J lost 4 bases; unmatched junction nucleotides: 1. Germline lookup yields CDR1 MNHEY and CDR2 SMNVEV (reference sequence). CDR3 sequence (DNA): TGTGCCAGCAGTTTAGGGACAGCCACTGAAGCTTTCTTT. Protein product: CASSLGTATEAFF.

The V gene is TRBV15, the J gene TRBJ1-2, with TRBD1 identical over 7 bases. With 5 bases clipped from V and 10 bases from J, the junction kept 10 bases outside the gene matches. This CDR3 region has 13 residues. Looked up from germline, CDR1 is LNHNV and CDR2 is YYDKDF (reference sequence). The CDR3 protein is CATSPNPGTDYTF. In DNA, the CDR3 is TGTGCCACCAGCCCTAATCCCGGGACAGACTACACCTTC. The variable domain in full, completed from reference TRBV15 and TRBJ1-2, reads DAMVIQNPRYQVTQFGKPVTLSCSQTLNHNVMYWYQQKSSQAPKLLFHYYDKDFNNEADTPDNFQSRRPNTSFCFLDIRSPGLGDTAMYLCATSPNPGTDYTFGSGTRLTVV.

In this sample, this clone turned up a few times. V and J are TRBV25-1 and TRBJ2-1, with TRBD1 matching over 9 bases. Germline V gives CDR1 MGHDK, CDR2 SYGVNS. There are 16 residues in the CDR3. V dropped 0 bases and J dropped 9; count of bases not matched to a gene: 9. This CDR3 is CASSEYRTGDLGEQFF. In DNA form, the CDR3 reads TGTGCCAGCAGTGAATATAGGACAGGGGATCTAGGTGAGCAGTTCTTC.

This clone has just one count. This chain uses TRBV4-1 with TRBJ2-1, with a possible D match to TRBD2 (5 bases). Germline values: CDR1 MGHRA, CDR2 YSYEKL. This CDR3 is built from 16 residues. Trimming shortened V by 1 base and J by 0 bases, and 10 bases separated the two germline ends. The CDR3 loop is CASSQGTLSSYNEQFF. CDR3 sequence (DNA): TGCGCCAGCAGCCAAGGGACTCTTTCCTCCTACAATGAGCAGTTCTTC.

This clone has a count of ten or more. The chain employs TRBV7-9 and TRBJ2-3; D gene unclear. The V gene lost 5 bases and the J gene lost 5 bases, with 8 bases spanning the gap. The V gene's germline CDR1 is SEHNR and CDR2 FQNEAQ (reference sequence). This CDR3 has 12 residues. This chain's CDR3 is CASSPVQDTQYF. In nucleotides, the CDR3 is TGTGCCAGCAGCCCAGTCCAAGATACGCAGTATTTT.

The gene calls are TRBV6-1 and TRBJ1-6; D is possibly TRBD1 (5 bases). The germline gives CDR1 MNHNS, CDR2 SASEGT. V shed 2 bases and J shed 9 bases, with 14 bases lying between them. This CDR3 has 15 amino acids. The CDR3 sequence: CASSESSRGFSPLHF. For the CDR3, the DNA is TGTGCCAGCAGTGAATCCAGCCGGGGGTTTTCACCCCTCCACTTT.

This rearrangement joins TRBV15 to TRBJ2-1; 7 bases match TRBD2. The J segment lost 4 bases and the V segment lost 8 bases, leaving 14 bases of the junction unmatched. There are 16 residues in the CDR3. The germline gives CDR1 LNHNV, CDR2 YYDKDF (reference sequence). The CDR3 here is CATLAGEVGPYNEQFF. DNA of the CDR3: TGTGCCACCTTGGCGGGAGAAGTGGGTCCTTACAATGAGCAGTTCTTC.

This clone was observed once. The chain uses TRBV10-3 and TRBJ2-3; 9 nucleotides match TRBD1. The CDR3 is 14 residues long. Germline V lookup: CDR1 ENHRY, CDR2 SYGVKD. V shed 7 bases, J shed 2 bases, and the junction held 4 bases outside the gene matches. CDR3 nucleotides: TGTGCCATCACCTCACAGGGGGCCACAGATACGCAGTATTTT. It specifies CAITSQGATDTQYF.

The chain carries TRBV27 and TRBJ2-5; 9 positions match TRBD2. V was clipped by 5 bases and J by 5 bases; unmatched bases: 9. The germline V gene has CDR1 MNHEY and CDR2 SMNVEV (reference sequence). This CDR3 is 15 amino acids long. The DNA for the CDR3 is TGTGCCAGCAGTCTACGAGCGGGAGGAGTGGAGACCCAGTACTTC. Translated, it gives CASSLRAGGVETQYF.

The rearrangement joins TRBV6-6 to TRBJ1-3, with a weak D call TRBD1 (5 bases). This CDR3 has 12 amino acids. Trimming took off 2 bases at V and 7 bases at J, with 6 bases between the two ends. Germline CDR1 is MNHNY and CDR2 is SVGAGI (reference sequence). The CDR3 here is CASSYGGNTIYF. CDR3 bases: TGTGCCAGCAGTTACGGGGGGAACACCATATATTTT.

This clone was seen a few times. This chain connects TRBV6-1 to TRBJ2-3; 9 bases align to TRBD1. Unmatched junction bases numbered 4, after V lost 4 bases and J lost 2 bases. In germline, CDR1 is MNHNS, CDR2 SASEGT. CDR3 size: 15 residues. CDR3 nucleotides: TGTGCCAGCAGTGGCCGGGACAGGGACACAGATACGCAGTATTTT. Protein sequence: CASSGRDRDTDTQYF.